The 25 T cell receptor beta chains below were found in one sample sequenced in a study of identical twins. TCRdb called the 5' RACE reads again in MiXCR, with one record for every CDR3 protein. The sample records 310,000 or so distinct CDR3 sequences, about 8.3% being singletons. Separately, the same data were catalogued under a study of yellow fever vaccine responses in identical twins.

Sequencing was carried out using memory (CD45RO+) T cells sorted from blood. Receptors were obtained from a woman younger than 30 in good health.

This clonotype was counted at least ten times. The J gene is TRBJ2-2, the V gene TRBV3-1; 9 bases line up with TRBD2. CDR3 length equals 16 residues. Germline V lookup: CDR1 LGHDT, CDR2 YNNKEL (reference sequence). The junction had 5 bases not matched to a gene; V was cut back by 1 base and J by 5 bases. CDR3 protein: CASSQGSSGGTGELFF. The CDR3 coding sequence is TGTGCCAGCAGCCAAGGGAGTAGCGGGGGAACCGGGGAGCTGTTTTTT.

This clonotype was recorded at least ten times. This chain connects TRBV7-6 to TRBJ2-3; the match to TRBD2 covers 7 bases. The length of the CDR3 is 14 residues. Trimming at V came to 1 base and at J to 5 bases, leaving 3 bases not matched to a gene. Germline lookup yields CDR1 SGHVS and CDR2 FNYEAQ. The CDR3: CASSLGGRGDTQYF. The CDR3 region has the DNA TGTGCCAGCAGCTTAGGGGGGAGGGGAGATACGCAGTATTTT.

This clonotype was seen at least ten times. The rearrangement links TRBV5-1 to TRBJ1-5; D not certain. This CDR3 spans 14 amino acids. Trimming removed 1 base from V and 8 bases from J, with 13 bases in between. The germline V gene encodes CDR1 SGHRS and CDR2 YFSETQ. The CDR3 sequence is CASSLRSGGEPQHF. For the CDR3, the DNA is TGCGCCAGCAGCTTGAGGTCAGGCGGTGAGCCCCAGCATTTT. Full variable domain (outside the CDR3, taken from reference TRBV5-1 and TRBJ1-5): KAGVTQTPRYLIKTRGQQVTLSCSPISGHRSVSWYQQTPGQGLQFLFEYFSETQRNKGNFPGRFSGRQFSNSRSEMNVSTLELGDSALYLCASSLRSGGEPQHFGDGTRLSIL.

V is TRBV24-1 and J is TRBJ2-5; D gene uncertain. The V gene's germline CDR1 is KGHDR and CDR2 SFDVKD. The CDR3 consists of 13 residues. V was clipped by 1 base and J by 6 bases, with 8 bases between them. Here the CDR3 reads CATSDLSQKTQYF. Written as DNA, the CDR3 is TGTGCCACCAGTGATTTATCCCAGAAGACCCAGTACTTC.

There are a few counts of this clonotype. The J gene is TRBJ2-2, the V gene TRBV10-3; perhaps D is TRBD1 or TRBD2 (5 bases each). V dropped 6 bases and J dropped 3 bases, with 5 bases sitting between them. The CDR3 consists of 12 residues. CDR1 ENHRY and CDR2 SYGVKD come from the germline V gene. The CDR3 nucleotides are TGTGCCATCAGGGGGGACACCGGGGAGCTGTTTTTT. Residues: CAIRGDTGELFF.

This clonotype was picked up a small number of times. The chain is built from TRBV10-2 and TRBJ2-1; D ambiguous. The V gene's germline CDR1 is WSHSY and CDR2 SAAADI. This CDR3 has 14 amino acids. Trimming removed 0 bases from V and 8 bases from J, with 11 bases in between. CDR3 sequence (DNA): TGCGCCAGCAGTGAGTCGCTTCGGAGCGATGAGCAGTTCTTC. As protein: CASSESLRSDEQFF.

The chain links TRBV5-5 to TRBJ2-7; the D gene is possibly TRBD1 (6 bases). Germline V gene data show CDR1 as SGHKS and CDR2 as YYEKEE (reference sequence). There are 15 residues in the CDR3. V lost 0 bases, J lost 2 bases, and 12 bases lay in between. The CDR3 loop reads CASSLGQGSAYEQYV. CDR3 coding DNA: TGTGCCAGCAGCTTGGGGCAGGGGAGCGCCTACGAGCAGTACGTC.

The sample holds many counts of this clonotype. The chain uses TRBV12-3 or TRBV12-4 and TRBJ1-2; no firm D call. The V end lost 6 bases, the J end lost 3 bases, and 5 bases lay between the germline ends. The CDR3 runs to 11 residues. The CDR3 region has the DNA TGTGCCAGCAGGCGCGACTATGGCTACACCTTC. Encoded protein: CASRRDYGYTF.

This clonotype was seen ten or more times. V is TRBV5-1 and J is TRBJ1-1; 10 bases align to TRBD1. This CDR3 contains 15 residues. J gave up 1 base and V 4 bases, and 4 bases lay outside the gene matches. Germline-derived CDR1 and CDR2 are SGHRS and YFSETQ. CDR3: CASSQGQGWNTEAFF. DNA of the CDR3: TGCGCCAGCAGCCAGGGACAGGGGTGGAACACTGAAGCTTTCTTT.

This clonotype showed up many times. This rearrangement joins TRBV13 to TRBJ1-1; D ambiguous. Trimming pared 5 bases from V and 0 bases from J, leaving 13 bases between. Germline CDR1 PRHDT, CDR2 FYEKMQ (reference sequence). The CDR3 runs to 15 residues. In DNA, the CDR3 is TGTGCCAGCAGCATGCTGGAAGACATGAACACTGAAGCTTTCTTT. Its protein is CASSMLEDMNTEAFF.

The chain joins TRBV29-1 to TRBJ1-5; 8 bases map to TRBD1. The CDR3 runs to 15 residues. The V segment lost 4 bases and the J segment 0 bases; nucleotides outside the gene matches: 5. From germline, CDR1 is SQVTM and CDR2 ANQGSEA. In DNA, the CDR3 is TGCAGCGTTGTATTTCAGGGGGCTAGCAATCAGCCCCAGCATTTT. It yields the protein CSVVFQGASNQPQHF.

This clonotype was detected only a few times. V usage is TRBV2 and J usage is TRBJ2-2; the D gene is possibly TRBD2 (5 bases). V lost 6 bases and J 2 bases, leaving 16 bases between the germline ends. Per germline, CDR1 SNHLY and CDR2 FYNNEI. CDR3 size: 16 residues. The CDR3: CASRADRGANTGELFF. The CDR3 region has the DNA TGTGCCAGCAGGGCCGATCGGGGAGCCAACACCGGGGAGCTGTTTTTT.

The chain has TRBV20-1 and TRBJ2-2; 9 bases are shared with TRBD2. The J segment lost 3 bases and the V segment lost 6 bases, leaving 8 bases of the junction unmatched. This CDR3 is built from 15 residues. From germline, CDR1 is DFQATT and CDR2 SNEGSKA (reference sequence). CDR3 sequence reads: CSARTSGPHTGELFF. The CDR3 DNA is TGCAGTGCCCGCACTAGCGGGCCTCACACCGGGGAGCTGTTTTTT.

This clonotype was detected only a few times. V usage is TRBV4-1 and J usage is TRBJ2-1; TRBD2 aligns across 12 bases. The CDR3 has 19 amino acids. Trimming removed 3 bases from V and 7 bases from J; junction bases left unmatched: 16. Looked up from germline, CDR1 is MGHRA and CDR2 is YSYEKL. This chain's CDR3 is CASSQVGLAGTLGGNEQFF. The CDR3 DNA reads as TGCGCCAGCAGCCAGGTCGGACTAGCGGGAACCCTAGGGGGTAATGAGCAGTTCTTC.

This clonotype came up a few times. This chain joins TRBV5-1 and TRBJ2-7, with D hard to call. The germline CDR1 and CDR2 sequences are SGHRS and YFSETQ. The CDR3 covers 14 residues. The V end lost 2 bases, the J end lost 6 bases, and 15 bases lay between the germline ends. DNA of the CDR3: TGCGCCAGCAGCTTAGAAAACGGACCCTCCGAGCAGTACTTC. Protein sequence: CASSLENGPSEQYF.

This clonotype has more than one count but fewer than ten. Its ends do not fully match the called genes, so a read error is possible. The rearrangement joins TRBV19 to TRBJ2-2; 14 bases map to TRBD2. CDR3 length: 19 amino acids. CDR1 is LNHDA and CDR2 is SQIVND in the germline V gene (reference sequence). CDR3 nucleotide sequence: TGTGCCAGTAGTCTAGAAGGCGGACTAGCGGGAGGGAACACCGGGGAGCTGTTTTTT. It is translated as CASSLEGGLAGGNTGELFF.

This clonotype was observed at least ten times. The gene calls are TRBV12-3 or TRBV12-4 and TRBJ1-1; D not certain. The CDR3 runs 13 residues. V gave up 5 bases and J gave up 2 bases, with 9 bases separating them. The CDR3 sequence: CASSHNRNTEAFF. DNA of the CDR3: TGTGCCAGCAGTCATAACAGAAACACTGAAGCTTTCTTT.

In its sample, this clonotype was seen a few times. The CDR3 nucleotides are TGCAGTGCTAGAGTAGCGGGAGTAGGTACAGATACGCAGTATTTT. It translates to CSARVAGVGTDTQYF. V gene TRBV20-1 combines with J gene TRBJ2-3; the match to TRBD2 covers 9 bases. Germline V gives CDR1 DFQATT, CDR2 SNEGSKA (reference sequence). J was trimmed by 3 bases and V by 1 base; bases with no gene match: 5. The CDR3 loop spans 15 amino acids.

There are many counts of this clonotype. This chain links TRBV6-1 with TRBJ1-5, with no clear D. CDR1 and CDR2 from the germline V gene are MNHNS and SASEGT. This CDR3 is built from 14 residues. V was cut by 3 bases and J by 0 bases, with 6 bases left in between. CDR3 nucleotide sequence: TGTGCCAGCAGTGACGATTATAGCAATCAGCCCCAGCATTTT. This encodes CASSDDYSNQPQHF.

This clonotype was seen a handful of times. The chain is built from TRBV20-1 and TRBJ2-5, with D hard to call. Germline V gene sequence: CDR1 DFQATT, CDR2 SNEGSKA (reference sequence). V was trimmed by 3 bases and J by 4 bases, leaving 12 bases between them. The CDR3 spans 13 residues. The CDR3 DNA reads as TGCAGTGCTAGCCTGCCCCTAACAGAGACCCAGTACTTC. Translated, it gives CSASLPLTETQYF.

This clonotype has a count of ten or more. This rearrangement joins TRBV7-9 to TRBJ2-5, with D uncertain. The CDR3 consists of 14 residues. With 4 bases removed from V and 5 bases from J, the gap between germline ends came to 14 bases. The germline CDR1 and CDR2 sequences are SEHNR and FQNEAQ (reference sequence). CDR3 sequence (DNA): TGTGCCAGCAGCTCTATCTGGAAGTGGGAGACCCAGTACTTC. Translated: CASSSIWKWETQYF.

This clonotype was seen ten or more times. This chain's CDR3 is CASSPRRDRDNSPLHF. For the CDR3, the DNA is TGCGCCAGCTCACCACGCCGGGACAGAGATAATTCACCCCTCCACTTT. This sequence joins TRBV5-1 and TRBJ1-6; TRBD1 aligns across 7 bases. The CDR3 is made up of 16 amino acids. The V gene end was trimmed by 7 bases and the J gene end by 5 bases; junction bases not matched to a gene: 12. From germline, CDR1 is SGHRS and CDR2 YFSETQ.

This clonotype was observed many times. The J gene is TRBJ2-1, the V gene TRBV12-3 or TRBV12-4; no definite D call. There are 12 residues in the CDR3. Trimming stripped 0 bases from V and 12 bases from J, with 9 bases between. Here the CDR3 reads CASSLAPSGQFF. CDR3 DNA sequence: TGTGCCAGCAGTTTAGCCCCCTCGGGGCAGTTCTTC.

The chain has TRBV20-1 and TRBJ1-6; D gene unclear. V was shortened by 0 bases and J by 6 bases, with 12 bases between the two germline ends. Germline V gene data show CDR1 as DFQATT and CDR2 as SNEGSKA (reference sequence). This CDR3 comprises 15 residues. CDR3 protein: CSARDGLAGNSPLHF. CDR3 sequence (DNA): TGCAGTGCTAGAGATGGCCTGGCGGGTAATTCACCCCTCCACTTT.

This clonotype was counted only a few times. The chain employs TRBV20-1 and TRBJ2-1, with TRBD2 matching 8 bases. Trimming removed 0 bases from V and 3 bases from J; junction bases left unmatched: 7. The germline V gene has CDR1 DFQATT and CDR2 SNEGSKA (reference sequence). The CDR3 runs to 16 residues. The CDR3 loop reads CSAREVRRGVYNEQFF. In DNA form, the CDR3 reads TGCAGTGCTAGAGAAGTTCGGCGGGGGGTCTACAATGAGCAGTTCTTC.